The clone carrying this T cell receptor beta chain was recorded many times. Antigen: not known. This sample is part of a study of metastatic and nonmetastatic thyroid tumors. Study-level information: Across blood and tumor or nodule tissue, repertoires from malignant and benign thyroid patients were compared with one another. Study-level results: Benign nodules were reported to have significantly lower TCR beta diversity than malignant thyroid tumors, in blood and tumor.

The authors' processing: Construction of a distant-metastasis classifier for papillary thyroid cancer relied on CDR3 differences across clinicopathological groups. TCRdb reanalyzed the PCR reads via MiXCR. TCRdb, not the authors, supplied the V and J calls. Counted here are tens of thousands of clones, roughly 13% occurring once; the ten biggest clones make up about 11%. Treatment of any kind had been given to no patient before thyroid surgery. V gave up 10 bases and J gave up 7 bases, with 14 bases separating them. The CDR3 totals 11 residues. From germline, CDR1 is ENHRY and CDR2 SYGVKD. The TCR comes from a female donor with papillary thyroid cancer or a benign thyroid nodule (not recorded which). Some clones in this sample may be carry-over from other donors' samples. The source material was blood. V gene TRBV10-3 combines with J gene TRBJ2-7, with D unresolved. CDR3 sequence (DNA): TGTGCCACATCCCCATCCAGAGAGCAGTACTTC. It specifies CATSPSREQYF.